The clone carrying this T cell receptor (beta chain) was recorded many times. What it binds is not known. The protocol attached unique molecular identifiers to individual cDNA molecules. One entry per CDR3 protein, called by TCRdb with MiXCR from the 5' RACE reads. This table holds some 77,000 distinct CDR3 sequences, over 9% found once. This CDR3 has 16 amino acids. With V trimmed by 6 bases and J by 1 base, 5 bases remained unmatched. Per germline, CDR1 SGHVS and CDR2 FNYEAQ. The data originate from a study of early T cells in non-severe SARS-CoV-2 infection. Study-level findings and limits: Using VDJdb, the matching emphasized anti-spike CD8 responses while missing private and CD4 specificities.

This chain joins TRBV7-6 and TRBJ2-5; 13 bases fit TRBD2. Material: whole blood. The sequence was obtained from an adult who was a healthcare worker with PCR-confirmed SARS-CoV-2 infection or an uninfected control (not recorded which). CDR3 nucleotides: TGTGCCAGCAGTCCGACTAGCGGGAGGTCCCAAGAGACCCAGTACTTC. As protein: CASSPTSGRSQETQYF.